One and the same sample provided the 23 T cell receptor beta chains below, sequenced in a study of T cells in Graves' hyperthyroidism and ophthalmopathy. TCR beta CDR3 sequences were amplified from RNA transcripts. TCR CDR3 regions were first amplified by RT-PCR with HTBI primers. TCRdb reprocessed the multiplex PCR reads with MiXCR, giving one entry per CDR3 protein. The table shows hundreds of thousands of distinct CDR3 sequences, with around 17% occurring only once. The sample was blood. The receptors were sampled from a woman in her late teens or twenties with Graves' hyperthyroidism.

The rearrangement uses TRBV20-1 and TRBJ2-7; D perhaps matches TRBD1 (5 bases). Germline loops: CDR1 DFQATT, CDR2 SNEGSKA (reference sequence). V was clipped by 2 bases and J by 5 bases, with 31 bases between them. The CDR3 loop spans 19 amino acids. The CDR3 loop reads CSARIPASQQGGEVDEQYF. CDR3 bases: TGCAGTGCTAGAATCCCAGCCAGTCAGCAGGGTGGGGAAGTCGACGAGCAGTACTTC.

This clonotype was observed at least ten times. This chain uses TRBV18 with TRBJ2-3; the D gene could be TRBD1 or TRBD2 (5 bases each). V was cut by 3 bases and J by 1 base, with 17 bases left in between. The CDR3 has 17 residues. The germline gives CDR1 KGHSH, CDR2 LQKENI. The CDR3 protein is CASSPRGRLGGTDTQYF. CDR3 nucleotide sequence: TGTGCCAGCTCACCCCGAGGAAGGTTGGGGGGCACAGATACGCAGTATTTT. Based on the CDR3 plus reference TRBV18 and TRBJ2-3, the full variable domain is NAGVMQNPRHLVRRRGQEARLRCSPMKGHSHVYWYRQLPEEGLKFMVYLQKENIIDESGMPKERFSAEFPKEGPSILRIQQVVRGDSAAYFCASSPRGRLGGTDTQYFGPGTRLTVL.

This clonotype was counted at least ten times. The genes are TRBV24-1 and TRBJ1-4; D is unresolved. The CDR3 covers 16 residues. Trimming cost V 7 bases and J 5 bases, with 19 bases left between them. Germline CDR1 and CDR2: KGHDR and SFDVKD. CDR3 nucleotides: TGTGCCACCAGCTCCTCCGGCCAAGCCTGGAATGAAAAACTGTTTTTT. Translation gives CATSSSGQAWNEKLFF.

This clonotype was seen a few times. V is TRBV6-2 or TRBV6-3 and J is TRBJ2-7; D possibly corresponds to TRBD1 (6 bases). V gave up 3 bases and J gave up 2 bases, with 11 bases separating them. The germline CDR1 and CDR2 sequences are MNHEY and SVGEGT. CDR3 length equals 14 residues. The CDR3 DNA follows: TGTGCCAGCAGTTATAGGGGGTTTGCCTACGAGCAGTACTTC. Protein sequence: CASSYRGFAYEQYF.

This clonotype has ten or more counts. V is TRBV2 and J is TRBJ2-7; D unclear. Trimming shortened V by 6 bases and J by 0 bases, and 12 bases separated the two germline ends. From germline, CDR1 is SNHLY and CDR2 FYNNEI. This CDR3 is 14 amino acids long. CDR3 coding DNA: TGTGCCAGCAGGTTACCCACCTCCTCCTACGAGCAGTACTTC. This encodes CASRLPTSSYEQYF.

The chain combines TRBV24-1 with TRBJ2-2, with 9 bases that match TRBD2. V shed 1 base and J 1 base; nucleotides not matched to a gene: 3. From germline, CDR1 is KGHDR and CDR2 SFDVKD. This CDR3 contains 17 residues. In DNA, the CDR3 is TGTGCCACCAGTGATTTTTTTAGCGGGGGGAACACCGGGGAGCTGTTTTTT. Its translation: CATSDFFSGGNTGELFF.

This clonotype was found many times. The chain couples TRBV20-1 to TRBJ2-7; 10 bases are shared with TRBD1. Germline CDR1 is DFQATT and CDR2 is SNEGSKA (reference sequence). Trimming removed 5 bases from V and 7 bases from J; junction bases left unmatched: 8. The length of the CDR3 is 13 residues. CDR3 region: CSASAGTGVEQYF. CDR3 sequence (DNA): TGCAGTGCTTCCGCCGGGACAGGGGTTGAGCAGTACTTC.

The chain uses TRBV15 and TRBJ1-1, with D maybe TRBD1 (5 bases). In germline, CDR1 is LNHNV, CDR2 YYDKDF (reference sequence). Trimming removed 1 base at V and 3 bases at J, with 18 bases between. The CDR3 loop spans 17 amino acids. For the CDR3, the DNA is TGTGCCACCAGCAGAGTGATAGGGGTGCCCATCTACACTGAAGCTTTCTTT. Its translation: CATSRVIGVPIYTEAFF.

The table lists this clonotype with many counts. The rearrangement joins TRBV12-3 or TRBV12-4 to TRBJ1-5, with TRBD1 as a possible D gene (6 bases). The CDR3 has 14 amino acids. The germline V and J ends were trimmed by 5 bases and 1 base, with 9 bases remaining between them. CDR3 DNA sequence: TGTGCCAGCAGTCCGGACAGAAGCAATCAGCCCCAGCATTTT. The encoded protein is CASSPDRSNQPQHF.

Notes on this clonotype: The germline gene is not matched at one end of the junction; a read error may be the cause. In DNA form, the CDR3 reads TGCGCCAGCAGCTTCCCGACTAGCGGGAGTTTATCCCACTCCTCCAATGAGCAGTTCTTC. Translated, it gives CASSFPTSGSLSHSSNEQFF. The rearrangement links TRBV5-1 to TRBJ2-1, with 12 bases that match TRBD2. This CDR3 has 20 amino acids. Per the germline V gene, CDR1 is SGHRS and CDR2 is YFSETQ.

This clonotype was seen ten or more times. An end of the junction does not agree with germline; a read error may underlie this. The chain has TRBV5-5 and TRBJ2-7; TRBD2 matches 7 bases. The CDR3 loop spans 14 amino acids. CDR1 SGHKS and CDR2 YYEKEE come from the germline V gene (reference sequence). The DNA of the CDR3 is TGTGCCAGCAACTTGGGAACTAGCGCCTACGAGCAGTACTTC. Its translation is CASNLGTSAYEQYF. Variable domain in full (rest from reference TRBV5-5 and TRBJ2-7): DAGVTQSPTHLIKTRGQQVTLRCSPISGHKSVSWYQQVLGQGPQFIFQYYEKEERGRGNFPDRFSARQFPNYSSELNVNALLLGDSALYLCASNLGTSAYEQYFGPGTRLTVT.

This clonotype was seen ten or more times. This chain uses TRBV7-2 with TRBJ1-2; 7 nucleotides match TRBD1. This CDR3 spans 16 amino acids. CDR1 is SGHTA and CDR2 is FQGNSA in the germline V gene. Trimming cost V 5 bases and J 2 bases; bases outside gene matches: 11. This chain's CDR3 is CASSLSGGQRNYGYTF. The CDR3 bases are TGTGCCAGCAGCCTCTCGGGGGGACAGAGGAACTATGGCTACACCTTC.

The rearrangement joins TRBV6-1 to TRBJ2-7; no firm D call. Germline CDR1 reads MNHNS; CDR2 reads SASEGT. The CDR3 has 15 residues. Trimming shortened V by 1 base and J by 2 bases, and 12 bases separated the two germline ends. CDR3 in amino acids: CASSEGPDGTYEQYF. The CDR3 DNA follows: TGTGCCAGCAGTGAAGGTCCCGACGGAACCTACGAGCAGTACTTC.

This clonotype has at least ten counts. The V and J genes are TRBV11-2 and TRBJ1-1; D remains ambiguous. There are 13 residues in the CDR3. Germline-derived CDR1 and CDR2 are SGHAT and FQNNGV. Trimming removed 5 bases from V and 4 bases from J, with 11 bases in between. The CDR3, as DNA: TGTGCCAGCAGCCGGCGGGTCTTCACTGAAGCTTTCTTT. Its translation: CASSRRVFTEAFF.

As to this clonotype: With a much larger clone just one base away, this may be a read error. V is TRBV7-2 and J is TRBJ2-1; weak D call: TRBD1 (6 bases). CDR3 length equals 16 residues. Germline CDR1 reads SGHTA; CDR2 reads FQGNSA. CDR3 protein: CAGSRVRGTTYNEQFF. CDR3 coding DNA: TGTGCCGGCAGCCGTGTGAGGGGGACGACCTACAATGAGCAGTTCTTC. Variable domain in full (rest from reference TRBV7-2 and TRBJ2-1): GAGVSQSPSNKVTEKGKDVELRCDPISGHTALYWYRQSLGQGLEFLIYFQGNSAPDKSGLPSDRFSAERTGGSVSTLTIQRTQQEDSAVYLCAGSRVRGTTYNEQFFGPGTRLTVL.

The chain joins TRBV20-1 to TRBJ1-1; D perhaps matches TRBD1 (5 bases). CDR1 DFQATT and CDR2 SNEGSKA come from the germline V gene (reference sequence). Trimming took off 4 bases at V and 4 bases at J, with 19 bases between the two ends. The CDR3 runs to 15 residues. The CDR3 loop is CSANSQGTLITEAFF. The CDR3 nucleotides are TGCAGTGCTAATTCTCAGGGAACTTTGATCACTGAAGCTTTCTTT.

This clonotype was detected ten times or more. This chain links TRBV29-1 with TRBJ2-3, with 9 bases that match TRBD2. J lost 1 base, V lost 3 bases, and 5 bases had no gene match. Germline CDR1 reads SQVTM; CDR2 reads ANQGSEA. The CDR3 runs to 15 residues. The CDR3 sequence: CSVDISGGRTDTQYF. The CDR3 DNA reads TGCAGCGTTGATATTAGCGGGGGCCGCACAGATACGCAGTATTTT.

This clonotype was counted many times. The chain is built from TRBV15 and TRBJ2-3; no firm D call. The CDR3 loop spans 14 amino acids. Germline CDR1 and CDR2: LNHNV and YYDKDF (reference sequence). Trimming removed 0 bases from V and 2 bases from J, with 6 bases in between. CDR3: CATSRDAHTDTQYF. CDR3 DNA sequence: TGTGCCACCAGCAGAGATGCCCACACAGATACGCAGTATTTT.

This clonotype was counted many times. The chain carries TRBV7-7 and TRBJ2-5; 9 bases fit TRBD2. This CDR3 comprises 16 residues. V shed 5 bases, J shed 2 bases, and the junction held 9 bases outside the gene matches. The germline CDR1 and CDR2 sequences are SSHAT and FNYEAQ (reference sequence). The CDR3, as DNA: TGTGCCAGCAGCACTAGCTCCCTAGCGGGACAAGAGACCCAGTACTTC. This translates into CASSTSSLAGQETQYF.

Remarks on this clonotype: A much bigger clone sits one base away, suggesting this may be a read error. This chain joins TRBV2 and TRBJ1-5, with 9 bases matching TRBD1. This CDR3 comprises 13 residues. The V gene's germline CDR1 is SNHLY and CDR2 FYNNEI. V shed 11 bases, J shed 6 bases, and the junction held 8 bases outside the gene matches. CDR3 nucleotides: TGTGCCGGTAAACAGGGGGCGGGTCAGCCCCAGCATTTT. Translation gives CAGKQGAGQPQHF.

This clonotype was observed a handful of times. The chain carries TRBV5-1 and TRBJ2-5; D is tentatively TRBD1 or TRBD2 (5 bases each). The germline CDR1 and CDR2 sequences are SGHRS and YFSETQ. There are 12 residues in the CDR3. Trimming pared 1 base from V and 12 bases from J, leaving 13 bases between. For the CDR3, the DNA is TGCGCCAGCAGCTTGAAGAGGGGCTCTGAGTACTTC. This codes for CASSLKRGSEYF.

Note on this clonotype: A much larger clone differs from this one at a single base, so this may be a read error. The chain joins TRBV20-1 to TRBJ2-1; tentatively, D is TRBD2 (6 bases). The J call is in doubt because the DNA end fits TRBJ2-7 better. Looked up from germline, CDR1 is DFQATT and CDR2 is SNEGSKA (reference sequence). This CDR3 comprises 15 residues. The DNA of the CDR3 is TGCAGTGCTAGAGATTTGACTAGACAGTACAATGAGCAGTACTTC. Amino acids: CSARDLTRQYNEQYF.

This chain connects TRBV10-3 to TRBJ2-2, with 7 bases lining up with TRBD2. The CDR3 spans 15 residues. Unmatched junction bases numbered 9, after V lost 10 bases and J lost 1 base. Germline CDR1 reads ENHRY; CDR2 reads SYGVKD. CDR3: CATARQRENTGELFF. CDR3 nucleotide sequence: TGTGCCACCGCGCGGCAGCGGGAGAACACCGGGGAGCTGTTTTTT.